This TCR beta chain is from a study of T cell repertoires in cytomegalovirus infection. About the study: CMV infection and matching HLA type were both indicated by public TCR beta signatures. Whole-study findings and limits: Summed public TCR beta family frequency identified CMV carriers bearing the relevant HLA. Dominant in the ex vivo response were TCR beta clonotypes restricted by HLA-C and specific for CMV.

In regard to this clonotype: Its antigen is not known.

CDR3 size: 11 residues. Germline values: CDR1 MGHDK, CDR2 SYGVNS. The ends were cut back, 4 bases at V and 8 bases at J, with 8 bases in the middle. TCRdb re-called the reads through MiXCR, storing one row per CDR3 protein. The data show approximately 73,000 distinct CDR3 sequences, with roughly 40% seen just once and 85% to 95% held by the top ten. The clonotype was recovered from a human donor in good health (CMV status not recorded). Some clones in this sample may be carry-over from other donors' samples. Source: CD8+ T cells from cultured PBMCs, taken from culture after CMV antigen stimulation. The chain employs TRBV25-1 and TRBJ1-1; no clear D. The CDR3 DNA reads as TGTGCCAGCAGTGTCGGGGTCGAAGCTTTCTTT. Translating gives CASSVGVEAFF. Full variable domain (outside the CDR3, taken from reference TRBV25-1 and TRBJ1-1): EADIYQTPRYLVIGTGKKITLECSQTMGHDKMYWYQQDPGMELHLIHYSYGVNSTEKGDLSSESTVSRIRTEHFPLTLESARPSHTSQYLCASSVGVEAFFGQGTRLTVV.